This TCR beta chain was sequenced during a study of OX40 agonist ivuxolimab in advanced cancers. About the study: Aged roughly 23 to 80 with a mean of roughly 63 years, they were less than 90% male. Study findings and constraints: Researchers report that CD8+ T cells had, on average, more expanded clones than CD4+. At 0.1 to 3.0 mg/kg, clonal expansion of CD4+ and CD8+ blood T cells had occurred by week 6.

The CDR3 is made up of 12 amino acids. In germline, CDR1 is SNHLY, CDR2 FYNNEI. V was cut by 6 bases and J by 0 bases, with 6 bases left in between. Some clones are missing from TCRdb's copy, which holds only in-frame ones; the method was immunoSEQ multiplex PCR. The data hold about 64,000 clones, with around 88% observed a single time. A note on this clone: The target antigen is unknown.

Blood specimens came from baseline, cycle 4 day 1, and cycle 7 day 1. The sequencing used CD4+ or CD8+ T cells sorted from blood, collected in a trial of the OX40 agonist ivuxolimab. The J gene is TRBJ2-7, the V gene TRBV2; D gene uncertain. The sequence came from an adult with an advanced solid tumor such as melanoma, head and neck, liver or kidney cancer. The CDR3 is CASSGPSYEQYF. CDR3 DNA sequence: TGTGCCAGCAGCGGACCCTCCTACGAGCAGTACTTC.